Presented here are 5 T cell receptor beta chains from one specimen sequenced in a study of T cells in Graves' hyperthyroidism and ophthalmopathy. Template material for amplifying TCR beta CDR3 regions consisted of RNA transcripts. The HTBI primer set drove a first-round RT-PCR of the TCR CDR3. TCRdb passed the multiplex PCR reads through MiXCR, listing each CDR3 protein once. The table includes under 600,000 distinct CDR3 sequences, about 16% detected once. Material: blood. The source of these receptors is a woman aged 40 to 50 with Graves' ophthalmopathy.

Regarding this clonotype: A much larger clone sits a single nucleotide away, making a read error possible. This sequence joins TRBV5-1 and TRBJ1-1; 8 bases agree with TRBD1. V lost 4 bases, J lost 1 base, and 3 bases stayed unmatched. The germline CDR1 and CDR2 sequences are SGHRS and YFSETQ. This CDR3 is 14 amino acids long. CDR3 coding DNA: TGCGCCAGCAGCGCCGGGACAGGGAACACTGAAGCTTTCTTT. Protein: CASSAGTGNTEAFF.

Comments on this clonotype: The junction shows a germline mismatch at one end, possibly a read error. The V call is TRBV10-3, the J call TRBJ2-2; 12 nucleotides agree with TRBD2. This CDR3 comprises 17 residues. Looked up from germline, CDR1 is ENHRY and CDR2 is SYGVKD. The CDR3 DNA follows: TGTGCCATCAGTAAGTCGAGGACTAGCGGGACCCGCGGGGAGCTGTTTTTT. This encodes CAISKSRTSGTRGELFF.

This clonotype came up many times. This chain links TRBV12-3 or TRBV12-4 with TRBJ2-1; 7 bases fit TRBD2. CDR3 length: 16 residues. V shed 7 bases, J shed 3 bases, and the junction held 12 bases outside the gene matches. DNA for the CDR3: TGTGCCAGCACCTACCGTGGGGGGGGGAACTACAATGAGCAGTTCTTC. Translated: CASTYRGGGNYNEQFF.

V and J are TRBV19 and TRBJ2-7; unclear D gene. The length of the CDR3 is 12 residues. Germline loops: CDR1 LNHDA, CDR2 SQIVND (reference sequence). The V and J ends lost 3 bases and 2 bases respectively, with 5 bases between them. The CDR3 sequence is CASSISPYEQYF. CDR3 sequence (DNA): TGTGCCAGTAGTATTAGTCCCTACGAGCAGTACTTC.

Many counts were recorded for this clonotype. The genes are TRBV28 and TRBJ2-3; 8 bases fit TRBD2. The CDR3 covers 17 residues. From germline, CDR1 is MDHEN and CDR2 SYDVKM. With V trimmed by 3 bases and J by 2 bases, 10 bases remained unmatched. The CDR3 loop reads CASSFPPTGGPTDTQYF. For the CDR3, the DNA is TGTGCCAGCAGTTTCCCACCTACGGGAGGGCCCACAGATACGCAGTATTTT.